Listed here are 27 T cell receptor beta chains from one sample, sequenced in a study of T-cell reconstitution after alpha-beta-depleted transplantation in children. Preparation of the TCRbeta library used unique molecular identifiers. TCRdb passed the PCR reads through MiXCR, listing each CDR3 protein once. The sample yields roughly 500,000 distinct CDR3 sequences, about 17% seen once. The sequenced sample was PBMCs from the stem cell graft donor, obtained from the stem cell graft. Source of these receptors: a human donor who donated a stem cell graft to a child with acute lymphoblastic leukemia.

This chain joins TRBV12-3 or TRBV12-4 and TRBJ2-7; 9 nucleotides line up with TRBD1. The V gene end was trimmed by 8 bases and the J gene end by 2 bases; junction bases not matched to a gene: 1. There are 12 residues in the CDR3. The CDR3 loop is CASGQGPYEQYF. CDR3 nucleotides: TGTGCCAGCGGACAGGGGCCCTACGAGCAGTACTTC.

The rearrangement uses TRBV5-1 and TRBJ2-7; 7 nucleotides match TRBD1. This CDR3 has 14 amino acids. Germline CDR1 is SGHRS and CDR2 is YFSETQ. V was pared by 0 bases and J by 3 bases, with 3 bases of the junction left unmatched. DNA for the CDR3: TGCGCCAGCAGCTTGGACAGGGGAGACTACGAGCAGTACTTC. The encoded protein is CASSLDRGDYEQYF.

V is TRBV5-1 and J is TRBJ1-2; 10 bases agree with TRBD1. Trimming cost V 4 bases and J 1 base; bases outside gene matches: 7. Germline CDR1 is SGHRS and CDR2 is YFSETQ. The CDR3 consists of 16 residues. In DNA form, the CDR3 reads TGCGCCAGCAGCCCAGGCTGGACAGGGGGTAACTATGGCTACACCTTC. Its protein product is CASSPGWTGGNYGYTF.

This clonotype was counted between two and nine times. The chain has TRBV5-1 and TRBJ2-3; D gene ambiguous. V was shortened by 4 bases and J by 6 bases, with 15 bases between the two germline ends. CDR3 length: 14 amino acids. Germline V gene lookup returns CDR1 SGHRS and CDR2 YFSETQ. For the CDR3, the DNA is TGCGCCAGCAGCCCGGGCCCCCTGCCGGATACGCAGTATTTT. It yields the protein CASSPGPLPDTQYF.

This clonotype was observed a few times. V and J are TRBV7-9 and TRBJ1-1; unclear D gene. Germline CDR1 and CDR2: SEHNR and FQNEAQ (reference sequence). V was trimmed by 5 bases and J by 4 bases, leaving 11 bases between them. The CDR3 contains 13 residues. CDR3 sequence: CASSPSMGTEAFF. Written as DNA, the CDR3 is TGTGCCAGCAGCCCATCAATGGGCACTGAAGCTTTCTTT.

This clonotype was observed at least ten times. The chain links TRBV12-3 or TRBV12-4 to TRBJ2-1; 8 nucleotides align to TRBD1. Losses at the gene ends were 3 bases for V and 5 bases for J; bases not matched to a gene: 9. CDR3 length equals 16 residues. In DNA, the CDR3 is TGTGCCAGCAGTTTCCAACTCGGGACAGGTGACAATGAGCAGTTCTTC. Its protein product is CASSFQLGTGDNEQFF.

This chain connects TRBV7-3 to TRBJ1-1; no reliable D call. Germline loops: CDR1 SGHTA, CDR2 FQGTGA. V was clipped by 5 bases and J by 1 base, with 11 bases between them. The CDR3 contains 14 residues. In DNA form, the CDR3 reads TGTGCCAGCAGCGCTATAGCCGGGAACACTGAAGCTTTCTTT. Amino acid sequence: CASSAIAGNTEAFF. The full variable domain, completed using reference TRBV7-3 and TRBJ1-1, is GAGVSQTPSNKVTEKGKYVELRCDPISGHTALYWYRQSLGQGPEFLIYFQGTGAADDSGLPNDRFFAVRPEGSVSTLKIQRTERGDSAVYLCASSAIAGNTEAFFGQGTRLTVV.

The V call is TRBV20-1, the J call TRBJ2-1; the D gene is possibly TRBD2 (6 bases). The CDR3 length is 18 residues. V gave up 0 bases and J gave up 6 bases, with 24 bases separating them. The germline CDR1 and CDR2 sequences are DFQATT and SNEGSKA (reference sequence). The CDR3 loop is CSARDLVVWGGGTNEQFF. The DNA of the CDR3 is TGCAGTGCTAGAGATCTCGTGGTATGGGGAGGAGGGACCAATGAGCAGTTCTTC.

This clonotype was observed a few times. V gene TRBV2 combines with J gene TRBJ2-3; D assignment may be TRBD1 or TRBD2 (10 bases each). Germline CDR1 is SNHLY and CDR2 is FYNNEI. Trimming cost V 4 bases and J 0 bases, with 35 bases left between them. This CDR3 region has 23 residues. The CDR3 DNA is TGTGCCAGCAGTGGTTGGGGACAGGGGACCCGGGCTAGCGGGGGACCTAGCACAGATACGCAGTATTTT. Encoded protein: CASSGWGQGTRASGGPSTDTQYF.

This clonotype was seen a handful of times. The chain employs TRBV9 and TRBJ1-2, with a possible D match to TRBD1 (6 bases). There are 15 residues in the CDR3. CDR1 and CDR2 from the germline V gene are SGDLS and YYNGEE. V lost 0 bases and J 3 bases, leaving 12 bases between the germline ends. The CDR3 nucleotides read TGTGCCAGCAGCGTAGAGGACAGAACCTACTATGGCTACACCTTC. Translating gives CASSVEDRTYYGYTF.

The V gene is TRBV5-1, the J gene TRBJ2-3, with no clear D. Germline lookup yields CDR1 SGHRS and CDR2 YFSETQ. Trimming took off 7 bases at V and 0 bases at J, with 3 bases between the two ends. The CDR3 has 11 amino acids. The CDR3 sequence: CASQSTDTQYF. In nucleotides, the CDR3 is TGCGCCAGCCAGAGCACAGATACGCAGTATTTT. Drawing the rest from reference TRBV5-1 and TRBJ2-3, the complete variable domain is KAGVTQTPRYLIKTRGQQVTLSCSPISGHRSVSWYQQTPGQGLQFLFEYFSETQRNKGNFPGRFSGRQFSNSRSEMNVSTLELGDSALYLCASQSTDTQYFGPGTRLTVL.

This chain joins TRBV29-1 and TRBJ1-2, with no clear D. The CDR3 consists of 12 residues. Germline lookup yields CDR1 SQVTM and CDR2 ANQGSEA. Trimming took off 3 bases at V and 3 bases at J, with 8 bases between the two ends. In DNA form, the CDR3 reads TGCAGCGTTGAGCGGGGTCACTATGGCTACACCTTC. It yields the protein CSVERGHYGYTF.

The chain is built from TRBV7-2 and TRBJ2-1; possibly TRBD2 for D (6 bases). CDR1 and CDR2 from the germline V gene are SGHTA and FQGNSA. There are 17 residues in the CDR3. The V gene lost 7 bases and the J gene lost 5 bases, with 24 bases spanning the gap. The chain's CDR3 is CASTRGTLARVNNEQFF. DNA of the CDR3: TGTGCCAGCACTCGAGGGACTCTAGCGAGAGTGAACAATGAGCAGTTCTTC.

For the CDR3, the DNA is TGCAGCGTTGAAGTGGGACAGGGGGCTGAGGAGACCCAGTACTTC. Its protein product is CSVEVGQGAEETQYF. V gene TRBV29-1 combines with J gene TRBJ2-5, with 12 bases aligning to TRBD1. Germline assignment: CDR1 SQVTM and CDR2 ANQGSEA. CDR3 size: 15 residues. Trimming took 1 base from V and 5 from J; bases not matched to a gene: 5.

This clonotype was seen only a few times. The genes are TRBV5-1 and TRBJ2-3, with 11 positions matching TRBD2. V lost 6 bases and J lost 7; bases outside the gene matches: 13. This CDR3 is 16 amino acids long. Germline values: CDR1 SGHRS, CDR2 YFSETQ. The CDR3 DNA sequence: TGCGCCAGCACCAATCCCGGGGGGACTAGCGGAAATACGCAGTATTTT. Translating gives CASTNPGGTSGNTQYF.

A few counts support this clonotype. The rearrangement joins TRBV7-9 to TRBJ2-2, with no clear D. CDR1 is SEHNR and CDR2 is FQNEAQ in the germline V gene (reference sequence). Trimming took off 4 bases at V and 1 base at J, with 7 bases between the two ends. This CDR3 is built from 14 residues. This CDR3 is CASSSPVNTGELFF. The CDR3 bases are TGTGCCAGCAGCTCTCCGGTGAACACCGGGGAGCTGTTTTTT.

This chain connects TRBV6-5 to TRBJ2-3; the D gene could be TRBD1 or TRBD2 (5 bases each). The CDR3 spans 12 residues. CDR1 MNHEY and CDR2 SVGAGI come from the germline V gene. The V and J ends lost 2 bases and 7 bases respectively, with 7 bases between them. CDR3 sequence: CASSYGGNTQYF. The CDR3 coding sequence is TGTGCCAGCAGTTACGGGGGTAATACGCAGTATTTT.

A few counts support this clonotype. The V gene is TRBV6-1, the J gene TRBJ2-3; TRBD2 matches 11 bases. Germline trimming cut 5 bases from V and 11 bases from J; bases unmatched to any gene: 18. The germline V gene encodes CDR1 MNHNS and CDR2 SASEGT. The CDR3 consists of 17 residues. The chain's CDR3 is CASSPSGGLAELGRQYF. The CDR3 nucleotides are TGTGCCAGCAGTCCCTCCGGGGGACTAGCGGAACTCGGAAGGCAGTATTTT.

This clonotype was picked up a small number of times. The V and J genes are TRBV20-1 and TRBJ2-7; D possibly corresponds to TRBD2 (5 bases). With 6 bases removed from V and 0 bases from J, the gap between germline ends came to 12 bases. Germline CDR1 DFQATT, CDR2 SNEGSKA (reference sequence). CDR3 length equals 13 residues. Here the CDR3 reads CSAPSGPSYEQYF. The CDR3 DNA sequence: TGCAGTGCCCCAAGCGGTCCCTCCTACGAGCAGTACTTC.

This clonotype has a count of ten or more. Mismatch with germline at one junction end may stem from a read error. Here the CDR3 DNA reads TGCGCCAGCAGCCAACCCTACAATGAGCAGTTCTTC. Translation: CASSQPYNEQFF. The chain recombines TRBV3-1 with TRBJ2-1; D unclear. CDR1 and CDR2 from the germline V gene are LGHDT and YNNKEL (reference sequence). The CDR3 has 12 amino acids.

The rearrangement links TRBV30 to TRBJ2-3, with 8 bases that match TRBD2. Germline values: CDR1 GTSNPN, CDR2 SVGIG (reference sequence). The CDR3 length is 14 residues. V was pared by 4 bases and J by 2 bases, with 5 bases of the junction left unmatched. For the CDR3, the DNA is TGTGCCTGGAACCCAGCGGGAGTCACAGATACGCAGTATTTT. Translated: CAWNPAGVTDTQYF. Full variable domain (missing parts from reference TRBV30 and TRBJ2-3): SQTIHQWPATLVQPVGSPLSLECTVEGTSNPNLYWYRQAAGRGLQLLFYSVGIGQISSEVPQNLSASRPQDRQFILSSKKLLLSDSGFYLCAWNPAGVTDTQYFGPGTRLTVL.

Of note for this clonotype: Germline and junction disagree at one end, which may indicate a read error. V gene TRBV20-1 combines with J gene TRBJ1-5, with D hard to call. CDR1 DFQATT and CDR2 SNEGSKA come from the germline V gene (reference sequence). CDR3 length: 16 amino acids. The CDR3 here is CCARVGGKSGNQPQHF. The CDR3 DNA is TGCTGTGCTAGGGTGGGAGGCAAGAGTGGCAATCAGCCCCAGCATTTT.

This clonotype was detected a few times. This rearrangement joins TRBV10-1 to TRBJ2-1, with 13 bases lining up with TRBD2. The CDR3 runs 16 residues. Trimming at V came to 3 bases and at J to 8 bases, leaving 7 bases not matched to a gene. Germline CDR1 WNHNN, CDR2 SYGVQD (reference sequence). The CDR3 DNA sequence: TGCGCCAGCAGTGAAATCGGGACTAGCGGGATCTATGAGCAGTTCTTC. Translation: CASSEIGTSGIYEQFF.

The V call is TRBV4-1, the J call TRBJ2-2; D call uncertain. Germline V CDR1 and CDR2: MGHRA, YSYEKL. V was cut by 6 bases and J by 4 bases, with 12 bases left in between. The CDR3 spans 14 residues. The CDR3 region has the DNA TGCGCCAGCAGGACGCCGGGCTCCACCGGGGAGCTGTTTTTT. Encoded protein: CASRTPGSTGELFF.

The chain recombines TRBV4-1 with TRBJ1-5; 8 bases map to TRBD1. CDR1 is MGHRA and CDR2 is YSYEKL in the germline V gene. The CDR3 has 18 amino acids. J was trimmed by 6 bases and V by 0 bases; bases with no gene match: 13. The CDR3 loop is CASSQESSGTGFGQPQHF. The CDR3 DNA is TGCGCCAGCAGCCAAGAGTCCTCCGGGACAGGCTTTGGTCAGCCCCAGCATTTT.

This clonotype appeared a few times. The V call is TRBV5-1, the J call TRBJ2-1, with 7 nucleotides matching TRBD1. This CDR3 contains 14 residues. V trimming: 5 bases; J trimming: 6 bases; junction bases outside the gene matches: 8. Germline-derived CDR1 and CDR2 are SGHRS and YFSETQ. The CDR3 nucleotides read TGCGCCAGCAGGCGCTGGGGACAGCTCAATGAGCAGTTCTTC. Amino acid sequence: CASRRWGQLNEQFF.

This clonotype was counted between two and nine times. The chain has TRBV14 and TRBJ2-1; TRBD2 might be the D (5 bases). Germline V gives CDR1 SGHDN, CDR2 FVKESK. The CDR3 has 13 residues. The ends were cut back, 6 bases at V and 4 bases at J, with 10 bases in the middle. The CDR3 loop is CASSPRGYNEQFF. As DNA, the CDR3 is TGTGCCAGCAGTCCCCGAGGGTACAATGAGCAGTTCTTC. Combining the CDR3 with reference TRBV14 and TRBJ2-1 gives the whole variable domain EAGVTQFPSHSVIEKGQTVTLRCDPISGHDNLYWYRRVMGKEIKFLLHFVKESKQDESGMPNNRFLAERTGGTYSTLKVQPAELEDSGVYFCASSPRGYNEQFFGPGTRLTVL.